This T cell receptor beta chain stems from a study of blood T cell repertoires in COVID-19. Background on the study: The cDNA or gDNA used as material had been derived from T cells, B-cell-depleted T cells, or PBMCs.

The cohort comprised adults aged about 18 to 89 years residing in approximately 25 US areas. The germline V and J ends were trimmed by 4 bases and 5 bases, with 17 bases remaining between them. The CDR3 is 15 residues long. Germline V gene data show CDR1 as SNHLY and CDR2 as FYNNEI. Clones were sequenced by immunoSEQ multiplex PCR, and TCRdb holds only the in-frame ones, with some missing. The table lists 450,000 to 600,000 clones, roughly 87% of them singletons, with about 0.65% in the top ten. The material sequenced was PBMCs or T cells enriched from blood (not recorded which). The TCR sequence derives from a woman aged 18-35 years who had recovered from COVID-19. The gene calls are TRBV2 and TRBJ1-2; D remains ambiguous. Written as DNA, the CDR3 is TGTGCCAGCAGTGGAGGCCCGCCCAACTATTATGGCTACACCTTC. Translated, it gives CASSGGPPNYYGYTF.